This T cell receptor (beta chain) was recorded in a study of brain T cells in children with intractable seizures. Broader study findings: Patients' HCMV serostatus was unknown; virus specificity rests on CDR3 similarity alone. Absence of clones before surgery may stem from lower sequencing depth.

Comment on this clone: The antigen remains unidentified. One junction end does not reproduce the germline sequence, and a read error may be involved.

Assay used: immunoSEQ multiplex PCR; TCRdb lists only in-frame clones, some missing. Of hundreds of thousands of clones in the sample, roughly 92% were seen once. The length of the CDR3 is 15 residues. Per the germline V gene, CDR1 is SEHNR and CDR2 is FQNEAQ (reference sequence). The time point is: blood from clinic visit 5 months post-surgery; TSC patient then seizure free. At least one anti-epileptic drug was given before surgery. This chain joins TRBV7-9 and TRBJ1-4, with unresolved D. The source was peripheral blood, collected 4 to 5 months after surgery. This TCR was recovered from a boy under two years old with tuberous sclerosis and intractable seizures. Written as DNA, the CDR3 is TGTGCCAGCAGCTTAGCGAGACTGGCTAACGAAAAACTGTTTTTT. Residues: CASSLARLANEKLFF.